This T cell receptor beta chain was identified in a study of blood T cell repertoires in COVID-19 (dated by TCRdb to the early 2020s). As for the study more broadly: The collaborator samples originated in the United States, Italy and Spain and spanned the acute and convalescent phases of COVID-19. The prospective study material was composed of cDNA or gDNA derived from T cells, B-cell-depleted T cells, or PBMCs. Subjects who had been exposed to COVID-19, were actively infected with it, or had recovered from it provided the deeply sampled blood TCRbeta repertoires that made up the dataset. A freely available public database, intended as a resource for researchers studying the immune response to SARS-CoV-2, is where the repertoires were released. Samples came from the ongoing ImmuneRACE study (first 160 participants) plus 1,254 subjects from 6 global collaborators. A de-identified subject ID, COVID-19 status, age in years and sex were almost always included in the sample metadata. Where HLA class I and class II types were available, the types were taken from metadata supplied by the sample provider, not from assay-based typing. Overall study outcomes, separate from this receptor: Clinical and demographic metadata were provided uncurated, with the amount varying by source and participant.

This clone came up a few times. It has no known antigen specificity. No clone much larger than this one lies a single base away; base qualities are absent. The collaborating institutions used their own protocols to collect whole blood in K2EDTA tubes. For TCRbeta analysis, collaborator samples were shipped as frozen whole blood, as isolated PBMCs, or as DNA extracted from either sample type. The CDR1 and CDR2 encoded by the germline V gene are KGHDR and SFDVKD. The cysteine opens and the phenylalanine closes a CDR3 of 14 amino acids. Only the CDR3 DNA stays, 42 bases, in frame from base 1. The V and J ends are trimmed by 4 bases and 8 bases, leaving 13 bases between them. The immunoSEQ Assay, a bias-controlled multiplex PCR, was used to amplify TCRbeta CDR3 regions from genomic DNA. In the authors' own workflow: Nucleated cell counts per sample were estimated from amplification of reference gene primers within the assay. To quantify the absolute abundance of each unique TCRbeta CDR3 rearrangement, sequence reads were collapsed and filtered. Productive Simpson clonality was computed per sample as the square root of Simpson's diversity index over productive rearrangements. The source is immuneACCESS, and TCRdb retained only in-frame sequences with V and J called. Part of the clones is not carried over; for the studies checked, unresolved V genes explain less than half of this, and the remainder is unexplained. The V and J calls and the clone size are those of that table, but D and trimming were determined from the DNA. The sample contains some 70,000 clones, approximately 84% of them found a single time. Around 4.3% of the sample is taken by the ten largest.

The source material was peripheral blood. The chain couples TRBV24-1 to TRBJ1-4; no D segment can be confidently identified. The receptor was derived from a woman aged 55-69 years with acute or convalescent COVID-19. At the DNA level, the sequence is TGTGCCACCAGTGAGGCGTTCCGGGAGGAAAAACTGTTTTTT. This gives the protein CATSEAFREEKLFF.